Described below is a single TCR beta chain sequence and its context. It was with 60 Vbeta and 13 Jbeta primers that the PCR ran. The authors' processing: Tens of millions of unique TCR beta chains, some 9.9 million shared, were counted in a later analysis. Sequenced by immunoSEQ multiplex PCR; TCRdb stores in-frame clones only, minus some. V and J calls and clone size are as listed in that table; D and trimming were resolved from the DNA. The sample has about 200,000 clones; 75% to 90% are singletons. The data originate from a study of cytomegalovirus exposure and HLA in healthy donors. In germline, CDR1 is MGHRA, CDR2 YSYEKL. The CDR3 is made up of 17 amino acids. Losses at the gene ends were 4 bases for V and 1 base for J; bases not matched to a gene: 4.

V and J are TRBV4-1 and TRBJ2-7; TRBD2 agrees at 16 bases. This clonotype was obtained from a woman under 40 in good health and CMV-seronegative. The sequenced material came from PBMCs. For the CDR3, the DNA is TGCGCCAGCAGCCGGGGACTAGCGGGAGGGGGGTCCTACGAGCAGTACTTC. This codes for CASSRGLAGGGSYEQYF.